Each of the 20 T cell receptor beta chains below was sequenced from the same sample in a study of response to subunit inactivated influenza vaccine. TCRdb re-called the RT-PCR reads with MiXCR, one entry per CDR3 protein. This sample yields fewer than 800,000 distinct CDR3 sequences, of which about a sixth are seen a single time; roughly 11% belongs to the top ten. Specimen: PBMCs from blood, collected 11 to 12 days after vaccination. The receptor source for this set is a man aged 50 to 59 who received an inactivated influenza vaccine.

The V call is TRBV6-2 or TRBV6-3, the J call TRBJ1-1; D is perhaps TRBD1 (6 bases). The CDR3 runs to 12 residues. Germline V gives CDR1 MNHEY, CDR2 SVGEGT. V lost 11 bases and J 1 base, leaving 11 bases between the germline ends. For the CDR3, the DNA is TGTGCCCCCGACAGGAGGAACACTGAAGCTTTCTTT. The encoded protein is CAPDRRNTEAFF.

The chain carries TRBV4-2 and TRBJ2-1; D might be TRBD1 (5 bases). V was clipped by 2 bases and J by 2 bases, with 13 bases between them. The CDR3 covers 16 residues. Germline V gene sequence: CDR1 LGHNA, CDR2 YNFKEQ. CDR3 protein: CASSQSAGQPYNEQFF. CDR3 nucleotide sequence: TGTGCCAGCAGCCAATCGGCTGGACAACCCTACAATGAGCAGTTCTTC.

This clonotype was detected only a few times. The chain's CDR3 is CASRWTGSSGANVLTF. For the CDR3, the DNA is TGTGCCAGCAGATGGACAGGGTCGTCTGGGGCCAACGTCCTGACTTTC. The V gene is TRBV11-2, the J gene TRBJ2-6, with TRBD1 identical over 8 bases. The trim removed 6 bases at V and 1 base at J, leaving 5 bases unmatched. CDR1 and CDR2 from the germline V gene are SGHAT and FQNNGV. CDR3 length: 16 residues.

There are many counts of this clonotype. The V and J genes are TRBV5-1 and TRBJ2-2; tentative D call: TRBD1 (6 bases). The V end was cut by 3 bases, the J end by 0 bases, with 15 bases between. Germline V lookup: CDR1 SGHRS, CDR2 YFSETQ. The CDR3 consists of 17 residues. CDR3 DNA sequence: TGCGCCAGCAGCTGGGAACCGGGACACACGAACACCGGGGAGCTGTTTTTT. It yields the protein CASSWEPGHTNTGELFF.

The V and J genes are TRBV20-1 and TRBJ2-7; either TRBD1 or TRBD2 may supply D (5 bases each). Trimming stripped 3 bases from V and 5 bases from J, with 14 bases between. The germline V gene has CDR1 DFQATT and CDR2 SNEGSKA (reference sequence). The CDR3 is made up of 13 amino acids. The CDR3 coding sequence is TGCAGTGCTAGTCCAGGGAGCAACAACGAGCAGTACTTC. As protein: CSASPGSNNEQYF.

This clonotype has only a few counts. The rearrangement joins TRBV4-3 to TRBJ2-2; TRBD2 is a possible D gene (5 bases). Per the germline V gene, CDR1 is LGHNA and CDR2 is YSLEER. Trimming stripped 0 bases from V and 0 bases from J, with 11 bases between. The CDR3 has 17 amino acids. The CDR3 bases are TGCGCCAGCAGCCAAGATCCTATCGGGACGAACACCGGGGAGCTGTTTTTT. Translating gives CASSQDPIGTNTGELFF.

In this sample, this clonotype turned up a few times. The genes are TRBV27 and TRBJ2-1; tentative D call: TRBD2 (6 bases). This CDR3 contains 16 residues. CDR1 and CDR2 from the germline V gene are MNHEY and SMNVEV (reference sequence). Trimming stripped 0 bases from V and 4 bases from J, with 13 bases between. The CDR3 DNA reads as TGTGCCAGCAGTTTATCCGACGGGGGAAGGTACAATGAGCAGTTCTTC. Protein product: CASSLSDGGRYNEQFF.

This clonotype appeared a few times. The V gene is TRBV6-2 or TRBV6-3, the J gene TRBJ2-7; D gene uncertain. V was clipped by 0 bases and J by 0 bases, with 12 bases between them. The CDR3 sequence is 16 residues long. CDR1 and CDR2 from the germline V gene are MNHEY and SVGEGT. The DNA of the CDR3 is TGTGCCAGCAGTTACTCGATGCGCGGAAGCTCCTACGAGCAGTACTTC. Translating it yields CASSYSMRGSSYEQYF.

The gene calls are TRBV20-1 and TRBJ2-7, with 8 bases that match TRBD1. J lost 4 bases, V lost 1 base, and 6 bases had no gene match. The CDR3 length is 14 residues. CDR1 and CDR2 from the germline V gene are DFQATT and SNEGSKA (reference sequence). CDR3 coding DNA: TGCAGTGCTAGAGGGGGGACAGGTCCGTACGAGCAGTACTTC. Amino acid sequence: CSARGGTGPYEQYF.

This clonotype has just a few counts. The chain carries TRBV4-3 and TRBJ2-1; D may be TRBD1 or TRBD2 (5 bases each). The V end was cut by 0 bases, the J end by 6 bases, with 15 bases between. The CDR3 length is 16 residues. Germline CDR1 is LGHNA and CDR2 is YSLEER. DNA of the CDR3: TGCGCCAGCAGCCAAGAACACGTGGGACCCGGCAATGAGCAGTTCTTC. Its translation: CASSQEHVGPGNEQFF.

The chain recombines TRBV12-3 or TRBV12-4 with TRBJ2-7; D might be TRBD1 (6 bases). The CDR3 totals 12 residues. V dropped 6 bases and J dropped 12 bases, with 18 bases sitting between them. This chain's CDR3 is CASSPSSMDRYF. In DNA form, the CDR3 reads TGTGCCAGCAGCCCTTCCAGTATGGACAGGTACTTC.

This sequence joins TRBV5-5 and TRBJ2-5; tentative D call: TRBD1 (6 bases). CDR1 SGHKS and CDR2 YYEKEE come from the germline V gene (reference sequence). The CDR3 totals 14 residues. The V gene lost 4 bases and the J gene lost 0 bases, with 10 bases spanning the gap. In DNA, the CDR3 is TGTGCCAGCAGCCCCGGGACAAACCAAGAGACCCAGTACTTC. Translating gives CASSPGTNQETQYF.

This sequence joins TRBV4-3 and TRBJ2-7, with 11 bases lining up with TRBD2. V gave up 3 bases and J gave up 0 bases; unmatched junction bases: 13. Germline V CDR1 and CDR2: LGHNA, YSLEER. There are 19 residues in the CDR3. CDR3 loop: CASSHSTSGKLPYSYEQYF. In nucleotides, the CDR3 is TGCGCCAGCAGCCACTCGACTAGCGGGAAACTCCCTTACTCCTACGAGCAGTACTTC.

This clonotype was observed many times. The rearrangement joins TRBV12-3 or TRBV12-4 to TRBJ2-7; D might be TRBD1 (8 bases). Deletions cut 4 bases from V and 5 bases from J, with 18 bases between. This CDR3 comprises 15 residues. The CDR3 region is CASSSQGGRKNEQYF. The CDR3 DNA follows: TGTGCCAGCAGTTCACAGGGGGGGAGAAAAAACGAGCAGTACTTC.

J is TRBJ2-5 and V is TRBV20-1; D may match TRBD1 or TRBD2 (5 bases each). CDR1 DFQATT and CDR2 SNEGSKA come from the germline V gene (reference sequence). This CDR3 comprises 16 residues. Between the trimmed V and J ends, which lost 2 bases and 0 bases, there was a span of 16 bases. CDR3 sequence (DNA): TGCAGTGCTAGATCCGCGACCGGGACCAACCAAGAGACCCAGTACTTC. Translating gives CSARSATGTNQETQYF.

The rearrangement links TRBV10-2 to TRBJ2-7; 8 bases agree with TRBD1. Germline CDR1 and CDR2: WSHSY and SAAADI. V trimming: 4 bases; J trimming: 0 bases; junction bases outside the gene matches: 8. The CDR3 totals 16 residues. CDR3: CASSVGDRRLSYEQYF. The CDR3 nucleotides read TGCGCCAGCAGTGTTGGGGACAGGCGTCTCTCCTACGAGCAGTACTTC.

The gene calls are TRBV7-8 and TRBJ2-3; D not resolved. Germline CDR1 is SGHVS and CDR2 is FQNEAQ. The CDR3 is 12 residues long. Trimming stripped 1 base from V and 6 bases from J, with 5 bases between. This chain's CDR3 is CASSLEWDTQYF. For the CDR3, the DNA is TGTGCCAGCAGCTTAGAATGGGATACGCAGTATTTT.

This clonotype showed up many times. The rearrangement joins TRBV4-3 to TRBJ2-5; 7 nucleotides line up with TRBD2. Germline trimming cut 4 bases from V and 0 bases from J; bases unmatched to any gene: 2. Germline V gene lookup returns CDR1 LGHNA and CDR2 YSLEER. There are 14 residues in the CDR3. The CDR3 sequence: CASSRDYHQETQYF. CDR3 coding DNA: TGCGCCAGCAGCCGGGACTACCACCAAGAGACCCAGTACTTC.

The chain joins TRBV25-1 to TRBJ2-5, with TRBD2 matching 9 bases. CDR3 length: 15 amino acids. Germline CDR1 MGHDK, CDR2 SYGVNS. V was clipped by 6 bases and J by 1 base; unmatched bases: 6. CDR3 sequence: CASRKNSGGQETQYF. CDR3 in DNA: TGTGCCAGCAGAAAGAATAGCGGGGGCCAAGAGACCCAGTACTTC.

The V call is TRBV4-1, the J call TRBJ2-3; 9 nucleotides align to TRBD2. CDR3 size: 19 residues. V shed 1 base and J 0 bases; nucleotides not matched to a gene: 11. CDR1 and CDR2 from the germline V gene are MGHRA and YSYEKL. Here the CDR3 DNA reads TGCGCCAGCAGCCAAGTGAATTATCGCCTAGCGGGGAGCACAGATACGCAGTATTTT. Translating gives CASSQVNYRLAGSTDTQYF.